This TCR beta chain was profiled in a study of graft-versus-host responses after intestinal transplantation. Profiled with immunoSEQ multiplex PCR; TCRdb holds only in-frame clones, not every one. The sample gives 50,000 or so clones, 90% to 95% of which show up once; 2.7% is in the top ten. The CDR3 is 14 amino acids. Trimming took 1 base from V and 7 from J, leaving 12 bases between them. In germline, CDR1 is SGHDT, CDR2 YYEEEE. The material was PBMCs, obtained around 120 days after intestinal transplantation. The chain combines TRBV5-6 with TRBJ1-5; D remains unclear. The clonotype comes from a human patient who received an intestinal transplant, so some T cells may come from the graft donor. The CDR3 nucleotides are TGTGCCAGCAGCTTGATGTCCGGAGTGCAGCCCCAGCATTTT. Protein: CASSLMSGVQPQHF.